The clone carrying this TCR beta chain turned up a few times. Its antigen is not known. This entry comes from a study of T cells after yellow fever vaccination. General study points: Detected again after the booster were most primary-vaccination clones, at 95% to 98% CD4 and nearly 90% CD8.

MiXCR, run by TCRdb on the 5' RACE reads, gives a single entry per CDR3 protein. The sample yields roughly 330,000 distinct CDR3 sequences, 3% to 4.5% seen once. J was trimmed by 0 bases and V by 4 bases; bases with no gene match: 5. The CDR3 runs to 16 residues. CDR1 and CDR2 from the germline V gene are SGHRS and YFSETQ. The sample in question was PBMCs, obtained 5 days after the yellow fever booster vaccination. The chain combines TRBV5-1 with TRBJ2-2; TRBD2 matches 8 bases. This receptor was identified in a young man who received the YFV17D yellow fever vaccine. DNA for the CDR3: TGCGCCAGCAGCCCCGGGGGGGACGCGAACACCGGGGAGCTGTTTTTT. Translating it yields CASSPGGDANTGELFF.